This is a list of T cell receptor beta chains from one sample in a study of PD-1 blockade in classical Hodgkin lymphoma. Method: immunoSEQ multiplex PCR; TCRdb's copy keeps in-frame clones and lacks some. This sample yields some 16,000 clones, of which approximately 90% are seen a single time; approximately 0.51% belongs to the top ten. The sequenced sample consisted of CD4+ T cells from blood. These receptors originate from a human donor with classical Hodgkin lymphoma. Each CDR3 is given with its conserved first and last residue. D genes are given only for firm matches.

j_call | d_call | v_call | cdr3_length | cdr3_aa
TRBJ2-7 | NA | TRBV14 | 14 | CASSRDWISYEQYF
TRBJ1-2 | NA | TRBV7-9 | 14 | CASSSGRGGDGYTF
TRBJ2-3 | NA | TRBV6-6 | 16 | CASSSRVALTTDTQYF
TRBJ2-3 | TRBD1 | TRBV7-2 | 15 | CASSLAGTGVVTQYF
TRBJ2-3 | TRBD2 | TRBV19 | 15 | CASSTLAGSTDTQYF
TRBJ1-1 | NA | TRBV7-2 | 13 | CASSPWGGNEAFF
TRBJ1-2 | NA | TRBV7-2 | 15 | CASSLARGYRDGYTF
TRBJ2-7 | NA | TRBV6-9 | 12 | CASSRDNYEQYF
TRBJ2-5 | TRBD2 | TRBV27 | 16 | CASRRAGTSGKETQYF
TRBJ2-1 | TRBD2 | TRBV11-1 | 13 | CASGGRRGNEQFF
TRBJ2-7 | TRBD2 | TRBV5-4 | 13 | CASSLLREGEQYF
TRBJ2-3 | TRBD2 | TRBV30 | 14 | CAWEGLAVTDTQYF
TRBJ1-4 | NA | TRBV7-9 | 13 | CASSTGVGEKLFF
TRBJ2-7 | TRBD2 | TRBV7-2 | 14 | CASSPAGGGYEQYF
TRBJ2-1 | NA | TRBV5-1 | 15 | CASSKQTSFANEQFF
TRBJ1-2 | NA | TRBV5-1 | 14 | CASSSSQGGGGYTF
TRBJ2-2 | TRBD2 | TRBV25-1 | 16 | CASEGPGLAGSGELFF
TRBJ1-4 | TRBD1 | TRBV6-4 | 16 | CASSDGRGLSNEKLFF
TRBJ2-7 | NA | TRBV29-1 | 13 | CSASRTDMGEQYF
TRBJ1-2 | NA | TRBV30 | 12 | CAWSGLGYGYTF
TRBJ2-3 | NA | TRBV27 | 14 | CATSLGSPTDTQYF
TRBJ1-1 | NA | TRBV10-3 | 14 | CAISLSHMNTEAFF